One sample yielded the 10 T cell receptor beta chains listed below, sequenced in a study of shared clonotypes between healthy human individuals. The protocol was immunoSEQ multiplex PCR, while the TCRdb copy is restricted to in-frame clones and leaves out a portion. The sample records approximately 2.3 million clones, 80% to 95% being singletons. The material sequenced was naive CD4+ T cells from PBMCs. This sample's subset: CD45RA+ positively selected. The source of these receptors is a man aged 18 to 29 in good health. Some clones in this sample may be carry-over from other donors' samples.

The chain's CDR3 is CASSLRTGDLSGANVLTF. CDR3 DNA sequence: TGCGCCAGCAGCTTGCGCACAGGGGACTTATCTGGGGCCAACGTCCTGACTTTC. The chain employs TRBV5-1 and TRBJ2-6; weak D call: TRBD1 (7 bases). CDR1 and CDR2 (germline): SGHRS, YFSETQ. V lost 1 base, J lost 1 base, and 15 bases lay in between. This CDR3 region has 18 residues.

This clone has only a few counts. The V gene is TRBV11-2, the J gene TRBJ2-7; D ambiguous. Trimming took 2 bases from V and 2 from J, leaving 7 bases between them. Germline CDR1 reads SGHAT; CDR2 reads FQNNGV. The CDR3 covers 13 residues. CDR3 DNA sequence: TGTGCCAGCAGCTTAAACAGTCCCTACGAGCAGTACTTC. Its translation is CASSLNSPYEQYF.

This sequence joins TRBV7-7 and TRBJ2-1; TRBD2 aligns across 12 bases. Germline values: CDR1 SSHAT, CDR2 FNYEAQ (reference sequence). With V trimmed by 2 bases and J by 6 bases, 5 bases remained unmatched. CDR3 length: 16 amino acids. The CDR3 sequence: CASSLSLAGGINEQFF. In nucleotides, the CDR3 is TGTGCCAGCAGCTTATCTCTAGCGGGAGGGATCAATGAGCAGTTCTTC.

The chain is built from TRBV18 and TRBJ2-6; no firm D call. Per the germline V gene, CDR1 is KGHSH and CDR2 is LQKENI. The CDR3 contains 16 residues. The V and J ends lost 0 bases and 0 bases respectively, with 6 bases between them. The CDR3 DNA is TGTGCCAGCTCACCACCCGAAAGCTCTGGGGCCAACGTCCTGACTTTC. This sequence encodes CASSPPESSGANVLTF.

The V and J genes are TRBV5-1 and TRBJ2-7; 7 bases map to TRBD1. The CDR3 has 16 residues. Germline V lookup: CDR1 SGHRS, CDR2 YFSETQ. V shed 0 bases, J shed 0 bases, and the junction held 6 bases outside the gene matches. CDR3 sequence: CASSLATGISSYEQYF. DNA for the CDR3: TGCGCCAGCAGCTTGGCGACAGGGATTAGCTCCTACGAGCAGTACTTC.

The CDR3 nucleotides are TGTGCCAGCAGCTTCCCACTAGCGGGGGAGGGCACCTACGAGCAGTACTTC. Protein sequence: CASSFPLAGEGTYEQYF. V gene TRBV13 combines with J gene TRBJ2-7, with 11 positions matching TRBD2. The germline CDR1 and CDR2 sequences are PRHDT and FYEKMQ (reference sequence). The CDR3 sequence is 17 residues long. J gave up 2 bases and V 3 bases, and 9 bases lay outside the gene matches.

The V and J genes are TRBV5-4 and TRBJ2-1; TRBD2 agrees at 9 bases. Losses at the gene ends were 0 bases for V and 7 bases for J; bases not matched to a gene: 5. CDR1 is SGHNT and CDR2 is YYREEE in the germline V gene (reference sequence). CDR3 length equals 15 residues. For the CDR3, the DNA is TGTGCCAGCAGCTTGGTTCTAGCGGGGAGGAATGAGCAGTTCTTC. It is translated as CASSLVLAGRNEQFF. Full variable domain (outside the CDR3, taken from reference TRBV5-4 and TRBJ2-1): ETGVTQSPTHLIKTRGQQVTLRCSSQSGHNTVSWYQQALGQGPQFIFQYYREEENGRGNFPPRFSGLQFPNYSSELNVNALELDDSALYLCASSLVLAGRNEQFFGPGTRLTVL.

As to this clone: This sample includes further DNA sequences coding for the same CDR3. V gene TRBV19 combines with J gene TRBJ1-1; unclear D gene. CDR3 length equals 14 residues. The germline V gene has CDR1 LNHDA and CDR2 SQIVND (reference sequence). The V and J ends lost 5 bases and 1 base respectively, with 11 bases between them. The DNA for the CDR3 is TGTGCCAGTAGTTCTCGGACGGGGAACACTGAAGCTTTCTTT. This translates into CASSSRTGNTEAFF.

This chain joins TRBV15 and TRBJ2-7, with D unresolved. This CDR3 is built from 15 residues. V dropped 0 bases and J dropped 3 bases, with 12 bases sitting between them. Germline-derived CDR1 and CDR2 are LNHNV and YYDKDF (reference sequence). CDR3 amino acids: CATSRDRIGIYEQYF. For the CDR3, the DNA is TGTGCCACCAGCAGAGATCGGATAGGGATCTACGAGCAGTACTTC.

V and J are TRBV27 and TRBJ2-7, with D possibly TRBD2 on 5 matching bases. The V and J ends lost 6 bases and 2 bases respectively, with 17 bases between them. There are 15 residues in the CDR3. Looked up from germline, CDR1 is MNHEY and CDR2 is SMNVEV (reference sequence). CDR3 bases: TGTGCCAGCAGACGCACCCCCGACGGGACCTACGAGCAGTACTTC. Amino acid sequence: CASRRTPDGTYEQYF.